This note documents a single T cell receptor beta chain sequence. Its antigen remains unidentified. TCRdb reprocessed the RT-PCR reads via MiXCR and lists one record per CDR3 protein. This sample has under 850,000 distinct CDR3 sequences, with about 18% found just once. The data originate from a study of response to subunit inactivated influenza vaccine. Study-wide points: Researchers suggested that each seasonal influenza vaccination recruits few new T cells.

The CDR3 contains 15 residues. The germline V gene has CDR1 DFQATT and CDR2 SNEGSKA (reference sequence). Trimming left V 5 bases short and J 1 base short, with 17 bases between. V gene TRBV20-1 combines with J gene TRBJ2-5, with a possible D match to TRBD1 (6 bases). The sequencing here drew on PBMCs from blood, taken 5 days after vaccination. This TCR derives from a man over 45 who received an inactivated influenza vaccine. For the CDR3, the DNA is TGCAGTGCTTCTAAGACAGGCACCTTCCAAGAGACCCAGTACTTC. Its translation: CSASKTGTFQETQYF.